The 27 T cell receptor beta chains in this list originate from one sample, sequenced in a study of a mutant IDH1 vaccine in newly diagnosed glioma. No antigen has been assigned to these receptors. Sample time point: week 47, end of study. Each dose of the vaccine consisted of 300 ug of mutant IDH1 20-mer peptide, with topical imiquimod. This table comes from immunoSEQ multiplex PCR, and its TCRdb copy is limited to in-frame clones, with some not included. The data show about 85,000 clones, with over 85% seen just once and over 0.6% held by the top ten. The material was PBMCs, obtained from a glioma patient whose treatment included an IDH1 peptide vaccine. These receptors were taken from a woman in her forties or fifties with glioma.

The rearrangement uses TRBV19 and TRBJ2-3; TRBD2 aligns across 15 bases. After removal of 3 bases from V and 4 bases from J, the junction contained 8 bases not matched to a gene. The germline V gene has CDR1 LNHDA and CDR2 SQIVND (reference sequence). The CDR3 totals 18 residues. As DNA, the CDR3 is TGTGCCAGTAGTATCTTACCAGGACTAGCGGGAGGGTCAGATACGCAGTATTTT. Encoded protein: CASSILPGLAGGSDTQYF.

The chain uses TRBV4-1 and TRBJ2-7; 7 nucleotides align to TRBD2. The germline V gene encodes CDR1 MGHRA and CDR2 YSYEKL. CDR3 size: 15 residues. V dropped 8 bases and J dropped 0; count of bases not matched to a gene: 10. In DNA, the CDR3 is TGCGCCAGCTCGAGCCCAGGGAGGGGCTCCTACGAGCAGTACTTC. Encoded protein: CASSSPGRGSYEQYF.

V gene TRBV6-1 combines with J gene TRBJ2-3, with D possibly being TRBD2 (6 bases). This CDR3 has 13 residues. Germline V gives CDR1 MNHNS, CDR2 SASEGT. V was trimmed by 7 bases and J by 2 bases, leaving 10 bases between them. This CDR3 is CASKAGITDTQYF. The CDR3 nucleotides read TGTGCCAGCAAAGCGGGTATCACAGATACGCAGTATTTT.

This chain connects TRBV10-3 to TRBJ2-1, with no clear D. Deletions cut 0 bases from V and 4 bases from J, with 4 bases between. CDR1 ENHRY and CDR2 SYGVKD come from the germline V gene. The length of the CDR3 is 13 residues. The CDR3 loop reads CAISESDYNEQFF. The CDR3 coding sequence is TGTGCCATCAGTGAGTCTGATTACAATGAGCAGTTCTTC.

The rearrangement links TRBV4-1 to TRBJ2-1; TRBD2 is a possible D gene (5 bases). Germline assignment: CDR1 MGHRA and CDR2 YSYEKL. Trimming took 1 base from V and 0 from J, leaving 19 bases between them. CDR3 length: 19 amino acids. CDR3 amino acids: CASSQVLAPPGFSYNEQFF. In nucleotides, the CDR3 is TGCGCCAGCAGCCAAGTTTTAGCGCCCCCGGGCTTCTCCTACAATGAGCAGTTCTTC.

The CDR3 loop reads CSAVAGLWQYF. The CDR3 DNA reads TGCAGCGCGGTGGCGGGACTTTGGCAGTATTTT. J is TRBJ2-3 and V is TRBV29-1; a weak D match, TRBD2 (6 bases). V was pared by 7 bases and J by 11 bases, with 16 bases between. This CDR3 comprises 11 residues. Germline CDR1 reads SQVTM; CDR2 reads ANQGSEA.

The chain couples TRBV5-1 to TRBJ2-7; maybe TRBD1 (5 bases). V dropped 0 bases and J dropped 5 bases, with 18 bases sitting between them. There are 16 residues in the CDR3. Germline CDR1 SGHRS, CDR2 YFSETQ. The chain's CDR3 is CASSLGQPQVSDEQYF. CDR3 bases: TGCGCCAGCAGCTTGGGACAGCCCCAGGTTTCTGACGAGCAGTACTTC.

In its sample, this clone was seen once. The V gene is TRBV15, the J gene TRBJ2-3; a weak D match, TRBD1 (6 bases). CDR1 is LNHNV, CDR2 YYDKDF, per germline (reference sequence). This CDR3 is 14 amino acids long. V shed 10 bases and J shed 0 bases, with 14 bases lying between them. The CDR3 DNA follows: TGTGCCATCGCCCGCAGGGGAAGCACAGATACGCAGTATTTT. It translates to CAIARRGSTDTQYF.

The chain carries TRBV2 and TRBJ1-2; tentatively, D is TRBD1 (5 bases). The CDR3 runs 16 residues. Trimming shortened V by 6 bases and J by 4 bases, and 21 bases separated the two germline ends. In germline, CDR1 is SNHLY, CDR2 FYNNEI. CDR3 sequence (DNA): TGTGCCAGCAGCGCCCCACAGGAGGACACATTCTATGGCTACACCTTC. Protein sequence: CASSAPQEDTFYGYTF.

The chain carries TRBV2 and TRBJ2-7; 9 bases line up with TRBD1. This CDR3 has 13 residues. Germline trimming cut 5 bases from V and 2 bases from J; bases unmatched to any gene: 1. Germline V lookup: CDR1 SNHLY, CDR2 FYNNEI. The CDR3 coding sequence is TGTGCCAGCAGTCGGGACAGGGCCTACGAGCAGTACTTC. It specifies CASSRDRAYEQYF.

The table lists this clone with a few counts. V gene TRBV7-8 combines with J gene TRBJ2-7; a weak D match, TRBD1 (6 bases). Germline V gene lookup returns CDR1 SGHVS and CDR2 FQNEAQ. Trimming left V 5 bases short and J 4 bases short, with 15 bases between. The CDR3 has 14 residues. CDR3 amino acids: CASSHSTGIYEQYF. The CDR3 DNA follows: TGTGCCAGCAGCCACTCAACAGGGATATACGAGCAGTACTTC.

The genes are TRBV6-4 and TRBJ2-3; weak D call: TRBD2 (6 bases). Trimming removed 1 base from V and 3 bases from J, with 11 bases in between. The CDR3 extends over 15 amino acids. Germline V gene data show CDR1 as MRHNA and CDR2 as SNTAGT. CDR3 in amino acids: CASSDYPSVTDTQYF. In DNA, the CDR3 is TGTGCCAGCAGTGACTATCCTAGCGTTACAGATACGCAGTATTTT.

The CDR3, as DNA: TGTGCCAGCAGTTTCCCGGGACTAGCGGGAGGTAATGACGAGCAGTACTTC. As protein: CASSFPGLAGGNDEQYF. The chain couples TRBV28 to TRBJ2-7, with 15 bases that match TRBD2. V was pared by 3 bases and J by 5 bases, with 8 bases of the junction left unmatched. Germline CDR1 MDHEN, CDR2 SYDVKM. This CDR3 contains 17 residues.

The rearrangement links TRBV5-1 to TRBJ1-1; D gene uncertain. This CDR3 spans 15 amino acids. V lost 3 bases, J lost 0 bases, and 12 bases lay in between. The germline V gene has CDR1 SGHRS and CDR2 YFSETQ. The CDR3 DNA reads TGCGCCAGCAGCTCCGGGTCGGGGTTGAACACTGAAGCTTTCTTT. It codes for CASSSGSGLNTEAFF. Variable domain in full (rest from reference TRBV5-1 and TRBJ1-1): KAGVTQTPRYLIKTRGQQVTLSCSPISGHRSVSWYQQTPGQGLQFLFEYFSETQRNKGNFPGRFSGRQFSNSRSEMNVSTLELGDSALYLCASSSGSGLNTEAFFGQGTRLTVV.

The rearrangement joins TRBV7-3 to TRBJ2-1, with 9 positions matching TRBD2. Germline CDR1 is SGHTA and CDR2 is FQGTGA. The CDR3 contains 16 residues. With V trimmed by 1 base and J by 6 bases, 7 bases remained unmatched. The CDR3 DNA reads TGTGCCAGCAGCTTAATTGTGACTAGCGGTACCAATGAGCAGTTCTTC. Its protein product is CASSLIVTSGTNEQFF.

The chain links TRBV7-2 to TRBJ2-4; D is unclear. In germline, CDR1 is SGHTA, CDR2 FQGNSA. This CDR3 has 14 amino acids. V lost 2 bases to trimming and J lost 9 bases, with 14 bases between them. CDR3 in amino acids: CASSLSPGATIQYF. In DNA form, the CDR3 reads TGTGCCAGCAGCTTATCCCCGGGTGCGACCATTCAGTACTTC. Looking up the rest from reference TRBV7-2 and TRBJ2-4 gives the full variable domain: GAGVSQSPSNKVTEKGKDVELRCDPISGHTALYWYRQSLGQGLEFLIYFQGNSAPDKSGLPSDRFSAERTGGSVSTLTIQRTQQEDSAVYLCASSLSPGATIQYFGAGTRLSVL.

The chain recombines TRBV6-4 with TRBJ1-5; tentative D call: TRBD1 (6 bases). This CDR3 has 17 residues. Trimming removed 7 bases at V and 1 base at J, with 20 bases between. CDR1 MRHNA and CDR2 SNTAGT come from the germline V gene. CDR3 amino acids: CASTVATGHYSNQPQHF. CDR3 nucleotide sequence: TGTGCCAGCACTGTGGCGACAGGACACTACAGCAATCAGCCCCAGCATTTT.

The rearrangement uses TRBV7-9 and TRBJ1-2; 7 nucleotides match TRBD1. V shed 1 base and J 6 bases; nucleotides not matched to a gene: 8. Germline lookup yields CDR1 SEHNR and CDR2 FQNEAQ (reference sequence). There are 15 residues in the CDR3. CDR3 residues: CASSLGPGGQDGYTF. The CDR3 nucleotides read TGTGCCAGCAGCTTAGGGCCAGGGGGACAAGATGGCTACACCTTC.

This sequence joins TRBV10-3 and TRBJ2-7; D is undetermined. CDR3 length equals 10 residues. Trimming removed 10 bases from V and 7 bases from J, with 11 bases in between. From germline, CDR1 is ENHRY and CDR2 SYGVKD. CDR3 in amino acids: CATPPTEQYF. CDR3 DNA sequence: TGTGCCACCCCTCCAACAGAGCAGTACTTC.

The J gene is TRBJ2-7, the V gene TRBV11-2; no definite D call. V was clipped by 5 bases and J by 4 bases, with 12 bases between them. The CDR3 has 13 amino acids. Looked up from germline, CDR1 is SGHAT and CDR2 is FQNNGV. For the CDR3, the DNA is TGTGCCAGCAGCCCTCGGCAGTTTTACGAGCAGTACTTC. Protein: CASSPRQFYEQYF.

CDR3 in amino acids: CAWQSGRAYEQYF. In DNA, the CDR3 is TGTGCCTGGCAAAGCGGGAGGGCCTACGAGCAGTACTTC. The V call is TRBV30, the J call TRBJ2-5; 10 nucleotides match TRBD2. With the DNA end fitting TRBJ2-7 better, the J assignment may be wrong. The CDR3 totals 13 residues. From germline, CDR1 is GTSNPN and CDR2 SVGIG (reference sequence).

This sequence joins TRBV27 and TRBJ2-5; 9 bases match TRBD2. V shed 6 bases, J shed 0 bases, and the junction held 11 bases outside the gene matches. The length of the CDR3 is 17 residues. From germline, CDR1 is MNHEY and CDR2 SMNVEV (reference sequence). The CDR3 loop is CASSPWASGVYQETQYF. CDR3 coding DNA: TGTGCCAGCAGCCCTTGGGCTAGCGGGGTGTACCAAGAGACCCAGTACTTC.

This chain connects TRBV5-1 to TRBJ2-1, with D possibly called TRBD1 or TRBD2 (5 bases each). Germline V gene sequence: CDR1 SGHRS, CDR2 YFSETQ. The CDR3 totals 13 residues. Trimming took 0 bases from V and 8 from J, leaving 9 bases between them. CDR3 loop: CASSLGDVYEQFF. The CDR3 DNA reads as TGCGCCAGCAGCTTGGGGGACGTCTATGAGCAGTTCTTC.

V usage is TRBV11-2 and J usage is TRBJ2-5; D gene unclear. Germline CDR1 is SGHAT and CDR2 is FQNNGV. Trimming took 5 bases from V and 4 from J, leaving 11 bases between them. The CDR3 runs 13 residues. The CDR3 DNA follows: TGTGCCAGCAGCCCCCAAACTCGAGAGACCCAGTACTTC. It specifies CASSPQTRETQYF.

This clone was observed a handful of times. The chain is built from TRBV4-1 and TRBJ1-2; TRBD1 might be the D (6 bases). The CDR3 consists of 18 residues. CDR1 is MGHRA and CDR2 is YSYEKL in the germline V gene. Trimming took 3 bases from V and 0 from J, leaving 20 bases between them. The chain's CDR3 is CASSHTTGSSPANYGYTF. The CDR3, as DNA: TGCGCCAGCAGCCATACTACAGGGTCGAGCCCGGCTAACTATGGCTACACCTTC.

The chain carries TRBV28 and TRBJ1-1; 7 bases agree with TRBD1. The length of the CDR3 is 13 residues. The germline gives CDR1 MDHEN, CDR2 SYDVKM. Trimming at V came to 5 bases and at J to 5 bases, leaving 5 bases not matched to a gene. The CDR3 bases are TGTGCCAGCAGTGAGACAGGGAGGACTGAAGCTTTCTTT. Its protein is CASSETGRTEAFF.

The chain employs TRBV9 and TRBJ2-2; 7 nucleotides match TRBD2. CDR1 is SGDLS, CDR2 YYNGEE, per germline. V trimming: 3 bases; J trimming: 5 bases; junction bases outside the gene matches: 13. CDR3 size: 17 residues. As DNA, the CDR3 is TGTGCCAGCAGCGGGCAGGGAGGGCGTAGGGCTACCGGGGAGCTGTTTTTT. The encoded protein is CASSGQGGRRATGELFF.